This TCR beta chain stems from a study of T cell clonotyping in hematopoietic cell transplantation. Measured with immunoSEQ multiplex PCR; TCRdb has only the in-frame clones, and not every one. The sample has around 7,000 clones, 95% to 99% seen once. The CDR3 sequence is 15 residues long. V gave up 4 bases and J gave up 5 bases; unmatched junction bases: 7. The V gene's germline CDR1 is MDHEN and CDR2 SYDVKM. Details on this clone: Its cognate antigen is unknown.

Study findings and constraints: At the given depth, recipient repertoires were over 95% de novo clonotypes.

This specimen consisted of PBMCs, obtained 30 days after allogeneic stem cell transplant. This chain links TRBV28 with TRBJ2-5, with 10 positions matching TRBD2. The sequence came from a male patient between 55 and 70 years old who had an allogeneic stem cell transplant from a related donor, so the T cells may come from the graft donor. Some clones in this sample may be carry-over from other donors' samples. The CDR3 bases are TGTGCCAGCAGTTCCAGACTAGCGGGCCGGGAGACCCAGTACTTC. Encoded protein: CASSSRLAGRETQYF.